A selection of T cell receptor beta chains follows, all from one sample in a study of CD8 T cells in Susac syndrome. In TCRdb, the immunoSEQ multiplex PCR reads were re-called with MiXCR into one record per CDR3 protein. In the table there are roughly 160,000 distinct CDR3 sequences, around 94% of which are singletons. The sequenced material came from CD4+ T cells from PBMCs. The receptor set was obtained from a human donor in good health. Each CDR3 is given with its conserved first and last residue.

J,V,CDR3
TRBJ1-1,TRBV4-3,CASSQDVGGVNTEAFF
TRBJ2-3,TRBV3-1,CASSQRGAGGWTDTQYF
TRBJ2-5,TRBV20-1,CSAPPGTSGGQTQYF
TRBJ1-6,TRBV25-1,CASSGTGQLGSPLHF
TRBJ2-7,TRBV15,CATSRGVQGSYEQYF
TRBJ2-3,TRBV20-1,CSARDGRVSTDTQYF
TRBJ1-5,TRBV12-3/TRBV12-4,CASSPIDSNQPQHF
TRBJ1-4,TRBV5-1,CASSLDGTGERATNEKLFF
TRBJ2-6,TRBV25-1,CASSPRTGSAGANVLTF
TRBJ2-2,TRBV5-1,CASSLRRGQDTGELFF
TRBJ2-1,TRBV20-1,CSAREGSSYNEQFF
TRBJ1-2,TRBV29-1,CSVDPHAGRDYGYTF
TRBJ2-3,TRBV29-1,CSVSPGTEGDTQYF
TRBJ2-5,TRBV28,CASSPYTETQYF
TRBJ2-5,TRBV7-2,CASSEYGETQYF
TRBJ2-5,TRBV3-1,CASGGGGHETQYF
TRBJ1-2,TRBV6-5,CASSYGRGYGYTF
TRBJ2-7,TRBV7-8,CASSARNEQYF
TRBJ2-7,TRBV7-2,CASSFQQGTVEQYF
TRBJ2-3,TRBV4-2,CASSQDGLAGADTQYF
TRBJ2-1,TRBV12-3/TRBV12-4,CASSAWTGGLGEQFF
TRBJ2-3,TRBV29-1,CSVDTGNTDTQYF
TRBJ1-5,TRBV2,CASSVGKQNPQHF
TRBJ2-1,TRBV5-1,CASSPGRTSSYNEQFF
TRBJ2-3,TRBV5-4,CASSKKSGLGTDTQYF
TRBJ2-3,TRBV7-9,CASNVLATDTQYF
TRBJ2-1,TRBV20-1,CSATLLPSGGQISYNEQFF
TRBJ1-5,TRBV2,CASSDSSVSQPQHF
TRBJ1-2,TRBV23-1,CASSPRVPDGYTF
TRBJ1-1,TRBV5-1,CASSQRQGSNTEAFF
TRBJ2-7,TRBV29-1,CSVSGTGVLYEQYF
TRBJ1-2,TRBV30,CAWSVAGTGYYGYTF
TRBJ2-7,TRBV10-3,CAPARSHEQYF
TRBJ2-7,TRBV12-3/TRBV12-4,CASSYQGVLSSYEQYF